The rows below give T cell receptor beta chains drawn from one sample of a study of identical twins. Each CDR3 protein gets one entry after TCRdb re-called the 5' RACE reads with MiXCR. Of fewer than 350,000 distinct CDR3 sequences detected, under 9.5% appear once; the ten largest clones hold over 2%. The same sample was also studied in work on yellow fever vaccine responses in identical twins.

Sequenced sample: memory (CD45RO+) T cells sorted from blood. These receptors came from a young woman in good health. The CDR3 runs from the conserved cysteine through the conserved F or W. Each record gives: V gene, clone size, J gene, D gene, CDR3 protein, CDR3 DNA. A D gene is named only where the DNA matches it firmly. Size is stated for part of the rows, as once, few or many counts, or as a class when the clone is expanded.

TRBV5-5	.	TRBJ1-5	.	CASSPGTKANRGNQPQHF	TGTGCCAGCAGCCCTGGCACAAAGGCGAATCGCGGCAATCAGCCCCAGCATTTT
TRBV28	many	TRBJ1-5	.	CASSTSTAINQPQHF	TGTGCCAGCAGTACCTCGACAGCCATCAATCAGCCCCAGCATTTT
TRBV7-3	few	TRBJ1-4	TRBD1	CASSATGHYNEKLFF	TGTGCCAGCAGCGCGACAGGGCATTATAATGAAAAACTGTTTTTT
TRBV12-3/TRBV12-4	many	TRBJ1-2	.	CASSSQSVSTNYGYTF	TGTGCCAGCAGTTCGCAGTCGGTGTCAACTAACTATGGCTACACCTTC
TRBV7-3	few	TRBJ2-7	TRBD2	CASSLTPGLGLSEQYF	TGTGCCAGCAGCTTAACCCCGGGACTAGGGCTCTCCGAGCAGTACTTC
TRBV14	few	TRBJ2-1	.	CASSKLYGSYNEQFF	TGTGCCAGCAGCAAACTCTACGGCTCCTACAATGAGCAGTTCTTC
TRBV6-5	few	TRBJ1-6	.	CASSWDGNSPLHF	TGTGCCAGCAGTTGGGACGGAAATTCACCCCTCCACTTT
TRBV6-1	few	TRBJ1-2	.	CASRESGGLDYGYTF	TGTGCCAGCAGGGAGTCGGGGGGCCTAGACTATGGCTACACCTTC
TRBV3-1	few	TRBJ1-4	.	CASSQGSGSYEKLFF	TGTGCCAGCAGCCAAGGGTCCGGGAGTTATGAAAAACTGTTTTTT
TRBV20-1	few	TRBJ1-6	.	CSARDLGSPLHF	TGCAGTGCTAGAGATCTTGGTTCACCCCTCCACTTT
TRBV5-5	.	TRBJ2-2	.	CASSQDSANTGELFF	TGTGCCAGCAGCCAGGACAGCGCGAACACCGGGGAGCTGTTTTTT
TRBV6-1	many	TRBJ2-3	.	CASGGISTDTQYF	TGTGCCAGCGGCGGGATTAGCACAGATACGCAGTATTTT
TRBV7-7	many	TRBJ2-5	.	CASSLGVIETQYF	TGTGCCAGCAGCTTAGGGGTAATAGAGACCCAGTACTTC
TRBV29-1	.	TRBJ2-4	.	CSVGAGGAKNIQYF	TGCAGCGTTGGAGCTGGGGGGGCCAAAAACATTCAGTACTTC
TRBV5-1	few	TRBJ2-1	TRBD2	CASSLPGLAGYEQFF	TGCGCCAGCAGCTTACCGGGACTAGCGGGCTATGAGCAGTTCTTC
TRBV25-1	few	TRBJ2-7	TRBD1	CASSGPRDSSYEQYF	TGTGCCAGCAGTGGTCCCAGGGACAGCTCCTACGAGCAGTACTTC
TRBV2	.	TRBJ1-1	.	CASSENLPNEAFF	TGTGCCAGCAGTGAAAATCTCCCCAACGAAGCTTTCTTT
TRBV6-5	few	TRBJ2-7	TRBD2	CASSYGGDLGYEQYF	TGTGCCAGCAGTTACGGGGGGGACCTCGGGTACGAGCAGTACTTC
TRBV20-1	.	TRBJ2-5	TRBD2	CSARTSVETQYF	TGCAGTGCTAGAACTAGCGTAGAGACCCAGTACTTC
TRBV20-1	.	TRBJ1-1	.	CSARDGRAEAFF	TGCAGTGCTAGAGACGGGAGGGCTGAAGCTTTCTTT
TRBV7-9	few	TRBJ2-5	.	CASSLERGKTQYF	TGTGCCAGCAGCTTAGAAAGAGGGAAGACCCAGTACTTC
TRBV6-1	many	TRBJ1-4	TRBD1	CASSLGTVNEKLFF	TGTGCCAGCAGTCTCGGGACAGTAAATGAAAAACTGTTTTTT
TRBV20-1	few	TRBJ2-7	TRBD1	CSARQTGSGEQYF	TGCAGTGCTAGACAGACAGGGTCGGGCGAGCAGTACTTC
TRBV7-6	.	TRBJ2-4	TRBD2	CASSPRTSGNIQYF	TGTGCCAGCAGCCCAAGGACTAGCGGAAACATTCAGTACTTC
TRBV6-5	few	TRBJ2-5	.	CASSYHRDGETQYF	TGTGCCAGCAGTTACCACCGGGACGGAGAGACCCAGTACTTC
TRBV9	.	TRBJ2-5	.	CASSTTAGAQETQYF	TGTGCCAGCAGCACCACCGCAGGGGCCCAAGAGACCCAGTACTTC
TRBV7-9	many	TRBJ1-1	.	CASSPSGGTEAFF	TGTGCCAGCAGCCCCTCGGGGGGCACTGAAGCTTTCTTT
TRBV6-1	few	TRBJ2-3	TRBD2	CASSGLAGTSTDTQYF	TGTGCCAGCAGTGGACTAGCGGGGACGTCCACAGATACGCAGTATTTT
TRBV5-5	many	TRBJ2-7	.	CASSRNTGIEQYF	TGTGCCAGCAGCAGAAACACAGGAATCGAGCAGTACTTC